This T cell receptor beta chain was observed in a study of cytomegalovirus exposure and HLA in healthy donors. Study findings and constraints: About 87% or about 30% of the time was how often most TCR beta V segments were productive, according to an earlier analysis.

Germline V gene sequence: CDR1 MNHNY, CDR2 SVGAGI (reference sequence). Unmatched junction bases numbered 2, after V lost 6 bases and J lost 0 bases. This CDR3 contains 16 residues. Comment on this clone: What it binds is unknown.

Both 60 Vbeta primers and 13 Jbeta primers went into the PCR. Generated by immunoSEQ multiplex PCR, the TCRdb table keeps only in-frame clones and is missing some. The sample includes roughly 100,000 clones, approximately 11% seen only once; the top ten take about a sixth. This sequence was found in a middle-aged man in good health and CMV-seropositive. The chain has TRBV6-6 and TRBJ2-1, with TRBD2 matching over 13 bases. The sample comprised PBMCs. For the CDR3, the DNA is TGTGCCAGCAGACGGACTAGCGGGAGCTCCTACAATGAGCAGTTCTTC. Protein sequence: CASRRTSGSSYNEQFF.